This T cell receptor beta chain was sequenced in a study of T-cell memory formation after mild COVID-19. About the study: The two donors had largely donor-specific TCR clusters. Broader study findings: Shrinking CD4+ clones resided mostly in CM and EM, and CD8+ ones in EMRA. Several responding clones turned up in pre-infection memory, indicating that cross-reactive memory may have taken part.

The CDR3 length is 14 residues. V was cut by 5 bases and J by 0 bases, with 9 bases left in between. Looked up from germline, CDR1 is SGHTA and CDR2 is FQGTGA. TCR alpha and TCR beta cDNA libraries with sample barcodes and UMIs came from 5'RACE using constant-segment primers. TCRdb reprocessed the 5' RACE reads via MiXCR and lists one record per CDR3 protein. This table holds about 440,000 distinct CDR3 sequences, approximately 20% found once. This clonotype appeared many times. The antigen remains unidentified. Specimen: PBMCs or a T cell subset sorted from them (not recorded which). The receptor was isolated from an adult woman who had mild COVID-19 (a few samples of this study predate the infection). Cell type and time point are not known. This chain joins TRBV7-3 and TRBJ2-3; D possibly corresponds to TRBD1 (6 bases). The CDR3 coding sequence is TGTGCCAGCAGCATACAGGGCAGCACAGATACGCAGTATTTT. It codes for CASSIQGSTDTQYF. Using reference TRBV7-3 and TRBJ2-3 for the parts outside the CDR3, the full variable domain is GAGVSQTPSNKVTEKGKYVELRCDPISGHTALYWYRQSLGQGPEFLIYFQGTGAADDSGLPNDRFFAVRPEGSVSTLKIQRTERGDSAVYLCASSIQGSTDTQYFGPGTRLTVL.